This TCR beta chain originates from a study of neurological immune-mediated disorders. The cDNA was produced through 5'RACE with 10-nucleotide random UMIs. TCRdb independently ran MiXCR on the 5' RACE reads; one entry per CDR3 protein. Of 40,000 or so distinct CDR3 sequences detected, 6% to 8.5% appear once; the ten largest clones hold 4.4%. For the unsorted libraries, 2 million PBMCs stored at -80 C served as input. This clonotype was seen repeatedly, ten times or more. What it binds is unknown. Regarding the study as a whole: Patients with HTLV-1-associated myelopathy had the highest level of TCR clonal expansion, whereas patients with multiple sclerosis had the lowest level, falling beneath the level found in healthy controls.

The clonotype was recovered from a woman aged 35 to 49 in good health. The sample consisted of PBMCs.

The CDR3 region is CASSLSTGYGYTF. The DNA for the CDR3 is TGTGCCAGCAGTTTATCGACAGGCTATGGCTACACCTTC. This rearrangement joins TRBV12-3 or TRBV12-4 to TRBJ1-2; D might be TRBD1 (6 bases). Trimming removed 2 bases at V and 4 bases at J, with 8 bases between. The CDR3 consists of 13 residues.